The sequence of this T cell receptor (beta chain) was determined in a study of cytomegalovirus exposure and HLA in healthy donors. Study information: Early released data comprised some 85 million unique TCRs from HLA-typed donors. Researchers found that about 84% of 398 genotyped donors fell within the Caucasian-associated ancestry cluster.

The PCR was carried out with 60 Vbeta primers and 13 Jbeta primers. The table came from immunoSEQ multiplex PCR; TCRdb's copy has only in-frame clones and leaves some out. Among more than 100,000 clones listed, about 64% were seen once. This clone was seen a few times. There are 15 residues in the CDR3. The germline V gene encodes CDR1 MGHDK and CDR2 SYGVNS. Specimen: PBMCs. The clonotype originates from a woman in her thirties or forties in good health and CMV-seronegative. The rearrangement joins TRBV25-1 to TRBJ2-5, with D possibly TRBD1 on 6 matching bases. The better agreement between TRBJ2-7 and the DNA end casts doubt on the J call. CDR3 protein: CASSDTGSSYYEQYF. The CDR3 DNA reads as TGTGCCAGCAGTGATACAGGGTCCTCTTACTACGAGCAGTACTTC.